These T cell receptor beta chains were read from a single sample in a study of OX40 agonist ivuxolimab in advanced cancers. Sequencing used immunoSEQ multiplex PCR; TCRdb keeps in-frame clones, though not all of them. This table has more than 70,000 clones, approximately 88% appearing once. Sequenced material: CD4+ or CD8+ T cells sorted from blood, taken in a trial of the OX40 agonist ivuxolimab. These receptor sequences come from an adult with an advanced solid tumor such as melanoma, head and neck, liver or kidney cancer. Each CDR3 is given with its conserved first and last residue. Each record gives: J gene, clone size, V gene, D gene, CDR3 protein, CDR3 DNA. A D gene is named only where the DNA matches it firmly. Clone size appears in some rows only: once, few, many, or a class for an expanded clone.

J: TRBJ1-4; size: -; V: TRBV15; D: TRBD1; CDR3: CATSWWDRGGEKLFF; DNA: TGTGCCACCAGCTGGTGGGACAGGGGTGGTGAAAAACTGTTTTTT
J: TRBJ1-1; size: -; V: TRBV4-1; D: -; CDR3: CASSQARNTEAFF; DNA: TGCGCCAGCAGCCAAGCTAGGAACACTGAAGCTTTCTTT
J: TRBJ2-1; size: few; V: TRBV12-5; D: TRBD2; CDR3: CASGPRTSGHRNHSYNEQFF; DNA: TGTGCTAGTGGTCCCCGGACTAGCGGGCACCGAAACCACTCCTACAATGAGCAGTTCTTC
J: TRBJ1-1; size: -; V: TRBV7-2; D: -; CDR3: CASSSFSFDGNTEAFF; DNA: TGTGCCAGCAGCTCTTTCTCCTTCGACGGGAACACTGAAGCTTTCTTT
J: TRBJ2-1; size: -; V: TRBV5-1; D: -; CDR3: CASSFNTGNEQFF; DNA: TGCGCCAGCAGCTTTAATACGGGGAATGAGCAGTTCTTC
J: TRBJ1-5; size: -; V: TRBV19; D: TRBD1; CDR3: CASSIGTVLGFNQPQHF; DNA: TGTGCCAGTAGTATCGGGACAGTTTTAGGTTTCAATCAGCCCCAGCATTTT
J: TRBJ1-2; size: -; V: TRBV6-6; D: TRBD1; CDR3: CASSSLDRIVGYTF; DNA: TGTGCCAGCAGTTCCTTGGACAGGATAGTTGGCTACACCTTC
J: TRBJ1-4; size: -; V: TRBV5-1; D: -; CDR3: CASRLQGTNEKLFF; DNA: TGCGCCAGCAGGTTACAGGGTACTAATGAAAAACTGTTTTTT
J: TRBJ2-2; size: -; V: TRBV9; D: TRBD1; CDR3: CASSALGTGGTGELFF; DNA: TGTGCCAGCAGCGCCCTCGGGACAGGGGGAACCGGGGAGCTGTTTTTT
J: TRBJ2-7; size: -; V: TRBV7-9; D: -; CDR3: CASSLGWGADEQYF; DNA: TGTGCCAGCAGCTTAGGCTGGGGGGCGGACGAGCAGTACTTC
J: TRBJ2-5; size: -; V: TRBV7-8; D: TRBD2; CDR3: CASSADPSGGQETQYF; DNA: TGTGCCAGCAGCGCAGACCCTAGCGGGGGGCAAGAGACCCAGTACTTC
J: TRBJ2-2; size: -; V: TRBV4-2; D: TRBD2; CDR3: CASSQDGTSGAGELFF; DNA: TGTGCCAGCAGCCAAGATGGGACTAGCGGCGCCGGGGAGCTGTTTTTT
J: TRBJ2-7; size: -; V: TRBV28; D: -; CDR3: CASSSVGVGFYEQYF; DNA: TGTGCCAGCAGCTCCGTCGGGGTCGGGTTTTACGAGCAGTACTTC
J: TRBJ2-6; size: -; V: TRBV19; D: -; CDR3: CASSIRAGANVLTF; DNA: TGTGCCAGTAGTATAAGGGCCGGGGCCAACGTCCTGACTTTC
J: TRBJ1-2; size: -; V: TRBV4-1; D: TRBD1; CDR3: CASSQGGQYYGYTF; DNA: TGCGCCAGCAGCCAGGGGGGACAGTACTATGGCTACACCTTC
J: TRBJ1-4; size: -; V: TRBV5-1; D: -; CDR3: CASSLARGDSEKLFF; DNA: TGCGCCAGCAGCTTGGCCCGGGGGGATAGTGAAAAACTGTTTTTT
J: TRBJ2-2; size: -; V: TRBV6-4; D: -; CDR3: CASSEVLSDPNTGELFF; DNA: TGTGCCAGCAGTGAAGTTCTTTCGGACCCGAACACCGGGGAGCTGTTTTTT
J: TRBJ2-4; size: -; V: TRBV29-1; D: -; CDR3: CSVEKDVIQYF; DNA: TGCAGCGTTGAAAAAGATGTCATTCAGTACTTC
J: TRBJ2-1; size: -; V: TRBV18; D: -; CDR3: CASSPSPGYNEQFF; DNA: TGTGCCAGCTCACCCAGTCCGGGGTACAATGAGCAGTTCTTC
J: TRBJ1-2; size: -; V: TRBV29-1; D: TRBD1; CDR3: CSVSGDREVIYGYTF; DNA: TGCAGCGTTTCAGGGGACAGGGAGGTTATCTATGGCTACACCTTC
J: TRBJ2-7; size: -; V: TRBV7-3; D: -; CDR3: CASSLMPGNYEQYF; DNA: TGTGCCAGCAGCTTAATGCCTGGGAACTACGAGCAGTACTTC
J: TRBJ2-2; size: -; V: TRBV10-3; D: -; CDR3: CAISESWELFF; DNA: TGTGCCATCAGTGAGTCGTGGGAGCTGTTTTTT
J: TRBJ2-3; size: once; V: TRBV6-6; D: -; CDR3: CASSRRSYTDTQYF; DNA: TGTGCCAGCAGTCGAAGATCATACACAGATACGCAGTATTTT
J: TRBJ2-2; size: -; V: TRBV9; D: -; CDR3: CASSVVARNTGELFF; DNA: TGTGCCAGCAGCGTAGTCGCACGTAACACCGGGGAGCTGTTTTTT
J: TRBJ1-5; size: -; V: TRBV7-2; D: -; CDR3: CASSLDSSIQPQHF; DNA: TGTGCCAGCAGCTTGGACAGTTCAATTCAGCCCCAGCATTTT
J: TRBJ2-6; size: -; V: TRBV6-5; D: -; CDR3: CASMSRVGANVLTF; DNA: TGTGCCAGCATGAGTAGGGTCGGGGCCAACGTCCTGACTTTC
J: TRBJ2-5; size: -; V: TRBV2; D: TRBD2; CDR3: CASSVSGGGETQYF; DNA: TGTGCCAGCAGTGTTAGCGGGGGAGGGGAGACCCAGTACTTC
J: TRBJ1-1; size: -; V: TRBV6-5; D: -; CDR3: CASGRRNTEAFF; DNA: TGTGCCAGCGGACGCAGGAACACTGAAGCTTTCTTT
J: TRBJ2-3; size: -; V: TRBV28; D: TRBD2; CDR3: CASSFGGGTDTQYF; DNA: TGTGCCAGCAGTTTTGGGGGGGGCACAGATACGCAGTATTTT
J: TRBJ2-7; size: -; V: TRBV11-2; D: -; CDR3: CASRSITGKPYEQYF; DNA: TGTGCCAGCAGGTCTATTACAGGGAAGCCTTACGAGCAGTACTTC
J: TRBJ1-3; size: once; V: TRBV4-2; D: -; CDR3: CASSQDRPGNTIYF; DNA: TGTGCCAGCAGCCAAGACAGGCCAGGAAACACCATATATTTT
J: TRBJ1-6; size: -; V: TRBV2; D: -; CDR3: CASRPNRVEIWNSPLHF; DNA: TGTGCCAGCAGGCCGAACAGGGTTGAAATATGGAATTCACCCCTCCACTTT
J: TRBJ2-1; size: once; V: TRBV19; D: TRBD1; CDR3: CASIQRGGGGNEQFF; DNA: TGTGCCAGTATTCAGAGAGGGGGCGGCGGCAATGAGCAGTTCTTC
J: TRBJ2-7; size: -; V: TRBV4-1; D: TRBD2; CDR3: CASSQEEVLAGSSYEQYF; DNA: TGCGCCAGCAGCCAAGAGGAGGTACTAGCGGGGAGCTCCTACGAGCAGTACTTC
J: TRBJ2-7; size: -; V: TRBV7-6; D: -; CDR3: CASSLQRAYSYEQYF; DNA: TGTGCCAGCAGCCTCCAGCGGGCCTACTCCTACGAGCAGTACTTC
J: TRBJ2-5; size: -; V: TRBV9; D: TRBD2; CDR3: CASSASGGAMETQYF; DNA: TGTGCCAGCAGCGCGTCCGGGGGGGCCATGGAGACCCAGTACTTC
J: TRBJ1-2; size: -; V: TRBV6-5; D: -; CDR3: CASSRKNYGYTF; DNA: TGTGCCAGCAGTCGGAAAAACTATGGCTACACCTTC
J: TRBJ2-3; size: once; V: TRBV19; D: TRBD2; CDR3: CASNWGGSTDTQYF; DNA: TGTGCCAGTAATTGGGGGGGATCCACAGATACGCAGTATTTT
J: TRBJ2-5; size: once; V: TRBV10-3; D: TRBD2; CDR3: CAISEASGGAQRETQYF; DNA: TGTGCCATCAGTGAGGCCAGCGGGGGGGCCCAGAGAGAGACCCAGTACTTC
J: TRBJ2-5; size: -; V: TRBV25-1; D: TRBD1; CDR3: CASSEAGTGIETQYF; DNA: TGTGCCAGCAGTGAGGCCGGGACAGGGATTGAGACCCAGTACTTC
J: TRBJ2-3; size: -; V: TRBV7-9; D: -; CDR3: CASSWGLTTDTQYF; DNA: TGTGCCAGCAGCTGGGGACTCACCACAGATACGCAGTATTTT
J: TRBJ2-3; size: -; V: TRBV27; D: -; CDR3: CASSFRGRGVRDTQYF; DNA: TGTGCCAGCAGTTTTCGGGGGCGCGGGGTCCGCGATACGCAGTATTTT
J: TRBJ2-7; size: few; V: TRBV5-1; D: -; CDR3: CASSLRGSGGITYEQYF; DNA: TGCGCCAGCAGCTTGCGGGGCTCCGGCGGGATTACCTACGAGCAGTACTTC
J: TRBJ2-3; size: once; V: TRBV2; D: -; CDR3: CASNPSWADTQYF; DNA: TGTGCCAGCAACCCTAGTTGGGCAGATACGCAGTATTTT
J: TRBJ2-2; size: -; V: TRBV2; D: -; CDR3: CASSVQGANTGELFF; DNA: TGTGCCAGCAGTGTACAGGGCGCGAACACCGGGGAGCTGTTTTTT
J: TRBJ2-5; size: -; V: TRBV5-5; D: TRBD2; CDR3: CASSLGGTSGGTGTQYF; DNA: TGTGCCAGCAGCTTGGGGGGGACTAGCGGCGGCACGGGGACCCAGTACTTC
J: TRBJ1-2; size: -; V: TRBV18; D: -; CDR3: CASSPTVDLSNGYTF; DNA: TGTGCCAGCTCACCAACGGTGGACTTATCGAATGGCTACACCTTC
J: TRBJ2-5; size: -; V: TRBV19; D: -; CDR3: CASSLSRGTYQETQYF; DNA: TGTGCCAGTAGTTTATCTCGGGGCACATATCAAGAGACCCAGTACTTC
J: TRBJ1-5; size: -; V: TRBV5-4; D: -; CDR3: CASSQESYQPQHF; DNA: TGTGCCAGCAGCCAAGAATCCTATCAGCCCCAGCATTTT
J: TRBJ2-7; size: -; V: TRBV9; D: TRBD2; CDR3: CASSVGTSGRATTYEQYF; DNA: TGTGCCAGCAGCGTAGGGACTAGCGGGAGGGCCACAACCTACGAGCAGTACTTC
J: TRBJ2-1; size: -; V: TRBV7-9; D: -; CDR3: CASSPQGGNYNEQFF; DNA: TGTGCCAGCAGCCCCCAGGGAGGCAACTACAATGAGCAGTTCTTC
J: TRBJ1-6; size: -; V: TRBV27; D: -; CDR3: CASSLLNSPLHF; DNA: TGTGCCAGCAGTTTATTAAATTCACCCCTCCACTTT
J: TRBJ2-5; size: once; V: TRBV5-1; D: -; CDR3: CASSSSSGRGLQETQYF; DNA: TGCGCCAGCAGCTCCTCCTCGGGCAGAGGCCTCCAAGAGACCCAGTACTTC
J: TRBJ2-3; size: -; V: TRBV5-1; D: TRBD2; CDR3: CASSFSGDDTQYF; DNA: TGCGCCAGCAGCTTTAGCGGGGACGATACGCAGTATTTT
J: TRBJ1-1; size: -; V: TRBV7-9; D: -; CDR3: CASTLTGSLGGAFF; DNA: TGTGCCAGCACTCTAACAGGGTCCCTCGGGGGTGCTTTCTTT
J: TRBJ1-5; size: -; V: TRBV27; D: -; CDR3: CASSPNPFRQLDSNQPQHF; DNA: TGTGCCAGCAGTCCCAACCCTTTTCGACAGTTAGATAGCAATCAGCCCCAGCATTTT
J: TRBJ2-1; size: -; V: TRBV4-1; D: TRBD2; CDR3: CASSQDSPGGRKQFF; DNA: TGCGCCAGCAGCCAAGATTCCCCGGGGGGTAGGAAGCAGTTCTTC
J: TRBJ2-3; size: -; V: TRBV13; D: TRBD2; CDR3: CASSFPGLAERTDTQYF; DNA: TGTGCCAGCAGCTTTCCTGGACTAGCTGAGCGCACAGATACGCAGTATTTT
J: TRBJ2-7; size: -; V: TRBV19; D: -; CDR3: CASRTGGSPYEQYF; DNA: TGTGCCAGTCGGACTGGGGGCAGCCCCTACGAGCAGTACTTC